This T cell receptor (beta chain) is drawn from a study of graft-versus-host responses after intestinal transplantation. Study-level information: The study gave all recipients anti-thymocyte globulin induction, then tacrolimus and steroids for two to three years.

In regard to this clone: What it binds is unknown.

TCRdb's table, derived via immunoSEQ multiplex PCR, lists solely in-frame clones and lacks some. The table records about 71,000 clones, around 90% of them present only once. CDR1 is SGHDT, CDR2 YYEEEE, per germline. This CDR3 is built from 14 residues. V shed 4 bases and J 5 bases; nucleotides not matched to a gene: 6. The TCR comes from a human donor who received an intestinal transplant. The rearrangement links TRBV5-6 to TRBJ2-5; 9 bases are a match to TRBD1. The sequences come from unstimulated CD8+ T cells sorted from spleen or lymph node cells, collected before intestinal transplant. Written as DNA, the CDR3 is TGTGCCAGCAGCGCCGGGACAGGGTGGGAGACCCAGTACTTC. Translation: CASSAGTGWETQYF.